Many counts were recorded for the clone carrying this T cell receptor (beta chain). What it binds is unknown. The CDR3 has 13 residues. The V end lost 7 bases, the J end lost 2 bases, and 9 bases lay between the germline ends. CDR1 is MDHEN, CDR2 SYDVKM, per germline. This specimen belongs to a study of beta chain features in type 1 diabetes. Study-wide points: In patients and controls equally, PCR might favor templates that are shorter.

Sorted CD4+ subsets: naive, central memory, regulatory, stem cell-like memory (CD45RO/CCR7/CD25/CD127/CD95/CD27 panel). Each sorted fraction was over 95% pure. Of the isolated RNA, all was reverse transcribed, and so the sequenced material was expressed TCRB transcripts. For naive, central memory and regulatory T cell samples, reads averaged roughly 3.5 million. Only in-frame clones appear in the TCRdb table, and some are missing; sequencing was by immunoSEQ multiplex PCR. The sample shows about 290,000 clones, 7% to 9% of them seen only once. This rearrangement joins TRBV28 to TRBJ2-1; no firm D call. The clonotype was recovered from a young woman in good health. Sequences were obtained from central memory CD4+ T cells from blood. The chain's CDR3 is CASTPTTYNEQFF. CDR3 in DNA: TGTGCCAGCACGCCGACGACCTACAATGAGCAGTTCTTC.